This T cell receptor beta chain was retrieved from a study of shared clonotypes between healthy human individuals. The CDR3 runs to 15 residues. Germline assignment: CDR1 MDHEN and CDR2 SYDVKM. With 6 bases clipped from V and 4 bases from J, the junction kept 10 bases outside the gene matches. There were only Caucasian adults among the donors, and all lived in Nashville, Tennessee. Measured with immunoSEQ multiplex PCR; TCRdb has only the in-frame clones, and not every one. Of about 1.5 million clones listed, roughly 96% are singletons. The chain couples TRBV28 to TRBJ2-5; 8 bases agree with TRBD1. Sequencing was performed on naive CD4+ T cells sorted from blood. Stated subset: CD45RA+ positively selected. The receptor's source is a man younger than 45 in good health. CDR3 amino acids: CASSLIRQGPETQYF. CDR3 nucleotide sequence: TGTGCCAGCAGCTTAATAAGACAGGGGCCAGAGACCCAGTACTTC.